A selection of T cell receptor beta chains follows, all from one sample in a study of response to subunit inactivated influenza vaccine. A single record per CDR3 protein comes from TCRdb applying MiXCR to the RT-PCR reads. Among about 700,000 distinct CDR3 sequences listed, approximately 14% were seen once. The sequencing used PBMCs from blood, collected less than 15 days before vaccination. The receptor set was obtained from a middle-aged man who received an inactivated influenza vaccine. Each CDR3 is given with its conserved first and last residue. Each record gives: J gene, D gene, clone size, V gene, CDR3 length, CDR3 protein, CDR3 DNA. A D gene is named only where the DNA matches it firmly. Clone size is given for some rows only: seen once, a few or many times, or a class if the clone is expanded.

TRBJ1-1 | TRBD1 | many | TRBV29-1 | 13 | CSVGTGVSTEAFF | TGCAGCGTTGGGACAGGGGTATCCACTGAAGCTTTCTTT
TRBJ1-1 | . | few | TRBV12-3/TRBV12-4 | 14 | CASTAKTANTEAFF | TGTGCCAGCACCGCGAAGACAGCAAACACTGAAGCTTTCTTT
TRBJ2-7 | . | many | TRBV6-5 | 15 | CASSYSWDSPYEQYF | TGTGCCAGCAGTTACTCCTGGGACTCGCCCTACGAGCAGTACTTC
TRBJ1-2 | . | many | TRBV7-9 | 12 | CASRLSSGGYTF | TGTGCCAGCAGGTTATCCTCCGGTGGCTACACCTTC
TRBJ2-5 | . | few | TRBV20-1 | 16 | CSARGGRGLTRETQYF | TGCAGTGCTAGGGGGGGAAGGGGTCTAACGCGAGAGACCCAGTACTTC
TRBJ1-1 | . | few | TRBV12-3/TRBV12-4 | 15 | CASSPTRWGFTEAFF | TGTGCCAGCAGTCCGACCCGCTGGGGGTTCACTGAAGCTTTCTTT
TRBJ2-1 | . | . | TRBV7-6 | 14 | CASSLVGSPNEQFF | TGTGCCAGCAGCTTAGTCGGGAGTCCCAATGAGCAGTTCTTC
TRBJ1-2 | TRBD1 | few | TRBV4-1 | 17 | CASSQAYHDRDAYGYTF | TGCGCCAGCAGCCAAGCATATCACGACAGGGACGCCTATGGCTACACCTTC
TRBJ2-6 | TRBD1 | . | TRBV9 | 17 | CASSVGTGLSGANVLTF | TGTGCCAGCAGCGTCGGGACAGGCCTCTCTGGGGCCAACGTCCTGACTTTC
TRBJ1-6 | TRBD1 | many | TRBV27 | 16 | CASSSSGTAYNSPLHF | TGTGCCAGCAGTTCCTCCGGGACAGCTTATAATTCACCCCTCCACTTT
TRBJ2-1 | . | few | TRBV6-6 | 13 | CASSYRSGRGQFF | TGTGCCAGCAGTTACCGGTCGGGCAGGGGGCAGTTCTTC
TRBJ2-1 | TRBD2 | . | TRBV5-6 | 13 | CASSSLAVDEQFF | TGTGCCAGCAGTTCTCTAGCGGTCGATGAGCAGTTCTTC
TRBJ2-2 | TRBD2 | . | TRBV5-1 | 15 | CASSYSGHNTGELFF | TGCGCCAGCAGTTATAGCGGGCATAACACCGGGGAGCTGTTTTTT
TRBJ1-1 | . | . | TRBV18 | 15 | CASSPKGLNVYEAFF | TGTGCCAGCTCACCAAAGGGACTTAACGTCTATGAAGCTTTCTTT
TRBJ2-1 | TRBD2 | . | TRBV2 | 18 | CASPKGTTSGSSYNEQFF | TGTGCCAGCCCGAAGGGGACGACTAGCGGGAGTTCCTACAATGAGCAGTTCTTC
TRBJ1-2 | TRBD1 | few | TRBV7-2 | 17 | CASSLAPGTVSAGGYTF | TGTGCCAGCAGCTTAGCGCCGGGGACAGTGTCGGCGGGAGGCTACACCTTC
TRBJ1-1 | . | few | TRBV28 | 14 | CASSVPRRNTEAFF | TGTGCCAGCAGTGTTCCCAGGAGGAACACTGAAGCTTTCTTT
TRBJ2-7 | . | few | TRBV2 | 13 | CALLEGPSYEQYF | TGTGCCTTACTGGAGGGTCCCTCCTACGAGCAGTACTTC